This TCR beta chain was retrieved from a study of blood T cell repertoires in COVID-19 (TCRdb year 2020). Regarding the complete study: Samples from collaborators originated in the United States, Italy and Spain and spanned both the acute and convalescent phases of COVID-19. The material from the prospective study consisted of cDNA or gDNA derived from T cells, B-cell-depleted T cells, or PBMCs. Subjects who had been exposed to COVID-19, were actively infected with it, or had recovered from it provided the deeply sampled blood TCRbeta repertoires that made up the dataset. The repertoires were released in a freely available public database meant as a resource for research on the immune response to SARS-CoV-2. Samples came from the ongoing ImmuneRACE study (first 160 participants) plus 1,254 subjects from 6 global collaborators. A de-identified subject ID, COVID-19 status, age in years and sex were almost always included in the sample metadata. HLA class I and class II types, where available, came from metadata supplied by the sample provider rather than from assay-based typing. General findings and caveats noted by the study authors: The amount of clinical and demographic metadata varied by source and participant and was provided uncurated.

Each collaborating institution followed its own protocols to collect whole blood in K2EDTA tubes. For TCRbeta analysis, collaborator samples were shipped as frozen whole blood, as isolated PBMCs, or as DNA extracted from either sample type. Concerning this clone: What this receptor recognizes is not known. Base qualities are missing; no much larger clone stands one base away.

V is reduced by 5 bases and J by 7 bases, leaving a spacing of 9 bases between them. Looking up the germline V gene (reference sequence) yields CDR1 SEHNR and CDR2 FQNEAQ. The CDR3 runs 11 residues from the cysteine to the phenylalanine. Only CDR3 DNA is held: 33 bases, read in frame from base 1. TCRbeta CDR3 regions were amplified from genomic DNA by means of the immunoSEQ Assay, a bias-controlled multiplex PCR. On the study's bioinformatics: The number of nucleated cells in each sample was estimated by amplification of reference gene primers within the assay. To quantify the absolute abundance of each unique TCRbeta CDR3 rearrangement, sequence reads were collapsed and filtered. For each sample, productive Simpson clonality was calculated by taking the square root of Simpson's diversity index across productive rearrangements. As stored in TCRdb, this immuneACCESS dataset retains in-frame rearrangements with V and J assigned. A fraction of the clones does not appear; measured against another copy, unresolved V genes explain less than half of the discrepancy, and the remainder lacks a known reason. V and J calls and clone size are those listed in that table; D and trimming were worked out from the DNA. Within this sample are about 200,000 clones, with approximately 80% of them counted one time only. The top ten clonotypes cover around 9.3% of the sample.

The chain is encoded by TRBV7-9 joined to TRBJ2-7; TRBD1 could be the D gene, as 6 bases match. The receptor was isolated from a woman of 80 years or more with acute or convalescent COVID-19. Sequenced sample: peripheral blood. The sequence in DNA is TGTGCCAGCAGCCTACAGGGAGAGCAGTACTTC. This encodes CASSLQGEQYF.